This TCR beta chain was captured in a study of shared clonotypes between healthy human individuals. Across the study: Per donor, CD8 memory used one plate, CD8 naive used two, CD4 memory used three and CD4 naive used three.

The repertoire was sequenced with immunoSEQ multiplex PCR; TCRdb's copy has only in-frame clones and lacks some. The data contain approximately 1,500,000 clones, over 95% of them singletons. In regard to this clone: The antigen is not known.

CDR3 length: 16 amino acids. Germline V CDR1 and CDR2: KGHSH, LQKENI. V gave up 3 bases and J gave up 1 base, with 15 bases separating them. Findings of the study overall: In this cohort, only blood was sampled, and tissue repertoires likely differ.

CD4+ cell separation produced CD45RA+ naive and CD45RA-negative memory subsets. The clonotype was recovered from a man in his thirties or forties in good health. The rearrangement joins TRBV18 to TRBJ1-1, with D uncertain. The sample comprised naive CD4+ T cells sorted from blood. Subset described: CD45RA+ positively selected. The CDR3 DNA is TGTGCCAGCTCACCCCTGCCCCCGGCGTCGAACACTGAAGCTTTCTTT. Its translation is CASSPLPPASNTEAFF.